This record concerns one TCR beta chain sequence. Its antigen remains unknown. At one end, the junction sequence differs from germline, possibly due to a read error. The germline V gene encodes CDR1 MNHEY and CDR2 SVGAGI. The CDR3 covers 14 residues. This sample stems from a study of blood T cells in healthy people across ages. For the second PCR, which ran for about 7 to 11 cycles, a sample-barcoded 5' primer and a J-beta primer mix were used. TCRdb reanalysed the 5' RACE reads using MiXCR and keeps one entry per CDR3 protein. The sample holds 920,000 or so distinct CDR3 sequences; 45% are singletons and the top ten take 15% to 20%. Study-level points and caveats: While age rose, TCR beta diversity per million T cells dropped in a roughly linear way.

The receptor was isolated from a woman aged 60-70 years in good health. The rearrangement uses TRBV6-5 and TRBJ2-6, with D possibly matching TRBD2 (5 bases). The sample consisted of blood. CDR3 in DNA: TGTGTCAGCAGAGGGTCGGCTGGGGCCAACGTCCTGACTTTC. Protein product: CVSRGSAGANVLTF.